This T cell receptor (beta chain) appears in the sequencing data of a study of CD8+ T cells in alopecia areata. Study as a whole: Each of the treated patients was given oral tofacitinib, 5 to 10 mg twice daily, for moderate-to-severe alopecia areata.

Extraction of RNA preceded its reverse transcription into cDNA, which served as the sequencing template. Only in-frame clones appear in the TCRdb table, and some are missing; sequencing was by immunoSEQ multiplex PCR. Here the sample spans 180,000 or so clones, about 66% being singletons. Germline loops: CDR1 LNHNV, CDR2 YYDKDF (reference sequence). The CDR3 loop spans 10 amino acids. This specimen was CD8+ T cells sorted from blood, taken at week 0. This chain connects TRBV15 to TRBJ1-3, with D unresolved. The TCR was taken from a human donor with alopecia areata. CDR3 loop: CAKGGNTIYF. The CDR3 DNA reads TGTGCAAAGGGCGGAAACACCATATATTTT.